The 8 T cell receptor beta chains in this list originate from one sample, sequenced in a study of T cells in women clearing cervical HPV infection. The assay was immunoSEQ multiplex PCR, and TCRdb's table has in-frame clones only and misses some. This table lists roughly 34,000 clones. Sequenced material: blood buffy coat. The receptors stem from a woman between 18 and 75 years old with a cervical HPV16 infection that either progressed to CIN3+ or cleared (not recorded which).

Of note for this clone: The read falls 3 residues short of the CDR3 end, and the missing part is taken from the germline J gene. This chain links TRBV19 with TRBJ2-1; weak D call: TRBD2 (6 bases). The CDR3 contains 13 residues. Germline V gives CDR1 LNHDA, CDR2 SQIVND (reference sequence). With 0 bases removed from V and 8 bases from J, the gap between germline ends came to 8 bases. The sequenced part of the CDR3 DNA is TGTGCCAGTAGTATAGAGGGGGACTATGAG. Translated, it gives CASSIEGDYE. The CDR3, in full, reads CASSIEGDYEQFF.

Details on this clone: The read falls 3 residues short of the CDR3 end, and the missing part is taken from the germline J gene. This chain connects TRBV9 to TRBJ1-5; no clear D gene. In germline, CDR1 is SGDLS, CDR2 YYNGEE. V was trimmed by 3 bases and J by 5 bases, leaving 9 bases between them. This CDR3 is built from 13 residues. The CDR3 protein is CASSGGQDQPQHF. The sequenced part of the CDR3 DNA is TGTGCCAGCAGCGGAGGGCAGGATCAGCCC.

Remarks on this clone: Sequencing ends 3 residues short of the CDR3 end; the germline J gene provides the rest. The genes are TRBV23-1 and TRBJ2-1; 9 bases are shared with TRBD1. TRBV23-1 is annotated as an ORF whose role is uncertain. V lost 1 base to trimming and J lost 8 bases; unmatched junction nucleotides: 9. The CDR3 extends over 16 amino acids. CDR3 protein: CASSQLGGQGCYEQFF. The covered CDR3 bases are TGCGCCAGCAGTCAATTAGGGGGACAGGGATGTTATGAG.

The CDR3 loop is CSVVPGTGLAWINNEQFF. The sequenced part of the CDR3 DNA is TGCAGCGTTGTACCGGGGACAGGGTTAGCTTGGATCAACAATGAG. J is TRBJ2-1 and V is TRBV29-1; 9 nucleotides match TRBD1. The read comes to an end 3 residues before the CDR3 does, leaving the germline J gene to fill in the end. Germline CDR1 reads SQVTM; CDR2 reads ANQGSEA. The CDR3 runs 18 residues. Trimming cost V 4 bases and J 5 bases; bases outside gene matches: 18.

As regards this clone: Read data end 3 residues before the CDR3 end; the end is taken from the germline J gene. The chain joins TRBV29-1 to TRBJ2-3; 12 nucleotides agree with TRBD2. V was clipped by 3 bases and J by 4 bases; unmatched bases: 8. This CDR3 comprises 16 residues. CDR1 and CDR2 (germline): SQVTM, ANQGSEA. The CDR3 DNA, read in part, is TGCAGCGTTGACCAACGGCTAGCGGGAGGGTCAGATACG. It codes for CSVDQRLAGGSDT. The entire CDR3 protein reads CSVDQRLAGGSDTQYF.

On this clone itself: The CDR3 extends 3 residues past the end of the read, so its final part is completed from the germline J gene. This sequence joins TRBV10-3 and TRBJ2-5; 10 nucleotides align to TRBD1. The J segment lost 5 bases and the V segment lost 8 bases, leaving 8 bases of the junction unmatched. This CDR3 has 14 residues. Germline V lookup: CDR1 ENHRY, CDR2 SYGVKD. The part of the CDR3 DNA that was read is TGTGCCATCGGGACAGGGGCGGTTCTGGAGACC. This translates into CAIGTGAVLET. The CDR3, in full, reads CAIGTGAVLETQYF.

On this clone: The DNA ends 3 residues before the CDR3 does, and the rest of the CDR3 is filled in from the germline J gene. This rearrangement joins TRBV7-2 to TRBJ2-7, with D hard to call. Germline assignment: CDR1 SGHTA and CDR2 FQGNSA. Trimming shortened V by 0 bases and J by 2 bases, and 5 bases separated the two germline ends. The CDR3 sequence is 13 residues long. The CDR3 DNA, read in part, is TGTGCCAGCAGCTTAGCAGCGCCCTACGAG. This translates into CASSLAAPYE. The entire CDR3 reads CASSLAAPYEQYF. Together with reference TRBV7-2 and TRBJ2-7, the CDR3 gives the full variable domain: GAGVSQSPSNKVTEKGKDVELRCDPISGHTALYWYRQSLGQGLEFLIYFQGNSAPDKSGLPSDRFSAERTGGSVSTLTIQRTQQEDSAVYLCASSLAAPYEQYFGPGTRLTVT.

About this clone: The read comes to an end 3 residues before the CDR3 does, leaving the germline J gene to fill in the end. The chain employs TRBV18 and TRBJ2-5; D gene unclear. Germline V lookup: CDR1 KGHSH, CDR2 LQKENI. The CDR3 runs 11 residues. The ends were cut back, 5 bases at V and 2 bases at J, with 3 bases in the middle. The CDR3 loop reads CASSSQETQYF. The CDR3 bases that were read are TGTGCCAGCTCATCGCAAGAGACC. Filled out from reference TRBV18 and TRBJ2-5, the complete variable domain reads NAGVMQNPRHLVRRRGQEARLRCSPMKGHSHVYWYRQLPEEGLKFMVYLQKENIIDESGMPKERFSAEFPKEGPSILRIQQVVRGDSAAYFCASSSQETQYFGPGTRLLVL.